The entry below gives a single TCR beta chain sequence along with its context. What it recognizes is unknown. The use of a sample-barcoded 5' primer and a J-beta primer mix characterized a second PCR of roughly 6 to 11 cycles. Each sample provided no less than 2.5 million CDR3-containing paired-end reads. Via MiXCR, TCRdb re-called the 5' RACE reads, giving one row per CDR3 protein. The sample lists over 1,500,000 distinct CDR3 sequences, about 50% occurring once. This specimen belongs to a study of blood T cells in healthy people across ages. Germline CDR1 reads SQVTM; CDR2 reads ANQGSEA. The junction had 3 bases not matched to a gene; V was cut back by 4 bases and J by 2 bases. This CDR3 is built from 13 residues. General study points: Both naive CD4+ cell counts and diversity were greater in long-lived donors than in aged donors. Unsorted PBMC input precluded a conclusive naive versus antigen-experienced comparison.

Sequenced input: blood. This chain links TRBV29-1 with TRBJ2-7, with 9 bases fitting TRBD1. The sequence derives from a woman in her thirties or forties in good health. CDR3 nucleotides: TGCAGCGTTGCCCGGGACAGGGCCTACGAGCAGTACTTC. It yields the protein CSVARDRAYEQYF.